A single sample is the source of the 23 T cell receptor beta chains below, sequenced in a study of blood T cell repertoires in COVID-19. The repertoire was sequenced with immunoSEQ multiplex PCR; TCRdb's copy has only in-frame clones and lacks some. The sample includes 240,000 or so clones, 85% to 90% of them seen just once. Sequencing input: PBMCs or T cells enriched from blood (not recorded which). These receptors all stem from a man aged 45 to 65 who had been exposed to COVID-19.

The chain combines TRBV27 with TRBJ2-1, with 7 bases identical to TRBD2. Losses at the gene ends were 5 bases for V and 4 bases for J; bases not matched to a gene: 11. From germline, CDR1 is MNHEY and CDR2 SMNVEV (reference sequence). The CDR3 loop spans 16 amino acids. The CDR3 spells CASSPLAAGKYNEQFF. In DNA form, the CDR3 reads TGTGCCAGCAGTCCGCTAGCAGCGGGGAAATACAATGAGCAGTTCTTC.

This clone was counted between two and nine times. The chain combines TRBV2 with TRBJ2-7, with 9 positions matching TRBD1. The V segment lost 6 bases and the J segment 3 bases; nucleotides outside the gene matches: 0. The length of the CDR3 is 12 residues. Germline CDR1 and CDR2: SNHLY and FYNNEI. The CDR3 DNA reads TGTGCCAGCAGGGACAGGGGCTACGAGCAGTACGTC. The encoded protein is CASRDRGYEQYV.

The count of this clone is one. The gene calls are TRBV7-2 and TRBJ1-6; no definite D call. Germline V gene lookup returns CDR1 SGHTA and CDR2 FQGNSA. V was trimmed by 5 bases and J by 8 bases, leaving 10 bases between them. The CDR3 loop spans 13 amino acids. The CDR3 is CASSPFEYSPLHF. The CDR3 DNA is TGTGCCAGCAGCCCCTTTGAGTATTCACCCCTCCACTTT.

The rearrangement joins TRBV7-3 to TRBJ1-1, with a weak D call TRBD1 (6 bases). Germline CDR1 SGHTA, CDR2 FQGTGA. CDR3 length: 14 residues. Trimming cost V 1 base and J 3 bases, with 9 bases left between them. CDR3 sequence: CASSLMAGDTEAFF. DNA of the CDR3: TGTGCCAGCAGCTTAATGGCAGGGGACACTGAAGCTTTCTTT.

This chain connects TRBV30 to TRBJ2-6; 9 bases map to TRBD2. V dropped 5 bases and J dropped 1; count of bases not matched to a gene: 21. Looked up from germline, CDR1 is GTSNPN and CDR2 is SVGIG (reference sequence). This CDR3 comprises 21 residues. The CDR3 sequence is CAWLDLGLARRFRSGANVLTF. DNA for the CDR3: TGTGCCTGGCTCGACCTAGGACTAGCGCGCCGTTTTAGATCTGGGGCCAACGTCCTGACTTTC.

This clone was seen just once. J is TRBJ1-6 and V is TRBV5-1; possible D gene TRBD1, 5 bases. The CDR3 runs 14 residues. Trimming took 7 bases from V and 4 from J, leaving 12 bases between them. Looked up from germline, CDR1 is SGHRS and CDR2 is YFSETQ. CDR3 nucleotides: TGCGCCAGCTCTAGGGACTCATATAATTCACCCCTCCACTTT. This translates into CASSRDSYNSPLHF. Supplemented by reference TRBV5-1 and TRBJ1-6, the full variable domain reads KAGVTQTPRYLIKTRGQQVTLSCSPISGHRSVSWYQQTPGQGLQFLFEYFSETQRNKGNFPGRFSGRQFSNSRSEMNVSTLELGDSALYLCASSRDSYNSPLHFGNGTRLTVT.

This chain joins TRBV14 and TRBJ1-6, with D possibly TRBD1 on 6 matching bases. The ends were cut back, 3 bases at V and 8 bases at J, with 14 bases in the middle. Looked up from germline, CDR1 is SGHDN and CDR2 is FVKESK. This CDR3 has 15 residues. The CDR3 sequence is CASSQGHQGDSPLHF. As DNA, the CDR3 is TGTGCCAGCAGCCAGGGACACCAAGGGGATTCACCCCTCCACTTT.

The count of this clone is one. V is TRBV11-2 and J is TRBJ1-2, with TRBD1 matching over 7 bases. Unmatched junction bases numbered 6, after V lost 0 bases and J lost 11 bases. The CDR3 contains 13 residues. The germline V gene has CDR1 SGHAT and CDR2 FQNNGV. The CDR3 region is CASSLEEEGAYTF. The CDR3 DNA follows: TGTGCCAGCAGCTTAGAAGAGGAGGGGGCTTACACCTTC.

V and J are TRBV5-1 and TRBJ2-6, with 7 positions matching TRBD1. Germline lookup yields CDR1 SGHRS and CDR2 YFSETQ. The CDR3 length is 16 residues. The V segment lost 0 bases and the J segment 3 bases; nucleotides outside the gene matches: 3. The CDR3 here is CASSLVQGVGANVLTF. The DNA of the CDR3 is TGCGCCAGCAGCTTGGTTCAGGGGGTTGGGGCCAACGTCCTGACTTTC.

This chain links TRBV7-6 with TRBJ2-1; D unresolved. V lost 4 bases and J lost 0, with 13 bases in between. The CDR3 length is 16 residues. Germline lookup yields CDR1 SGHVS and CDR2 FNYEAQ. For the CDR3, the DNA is TGTGCCAGCAGCTCCCCCTGGCGGAGCTCCTACAATGAGCAGTTCTTC. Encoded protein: CASSSPWRSSYNEQFF.

CDR3 DNA sequence: TGTGCCAGCAGCTTAGGCGGGACAGGCTATGGCTACACCTTC. Protein: CASSLGGTGYGYTF. The J gene is TRBJ1-2, the V gene TRBV7-8; TRBD1 agrees at 8 bases. The CDR3 runs to 14 residues. Germline assignment: CDR1 SGHVS and CDR2 FQNEAQ. With 1 base clipped from V and 4 bases from J, the junction kept 2 bases outside the gene matches. The entire variable domain, with the rest obtained from reference TRBV7-8 and TRBJ1-2, is as follows: GAGVSQSPRYKVAKRGQDVALRCDPISGHVSLFWYQQALGQGPEFLTYFQNEAQLDKSGLPSDRFFAERPEGSVSTLKIQRTQQEDSAVYLCASSLGGTGYGYTFGSGTRLTVV.

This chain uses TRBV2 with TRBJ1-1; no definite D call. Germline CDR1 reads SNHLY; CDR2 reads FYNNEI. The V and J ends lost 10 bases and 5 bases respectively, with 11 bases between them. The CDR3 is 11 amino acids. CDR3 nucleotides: TGTGCCATCGGTATTTTTACTGAAGCTTTCTTT. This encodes CAIGIFTEAFF.

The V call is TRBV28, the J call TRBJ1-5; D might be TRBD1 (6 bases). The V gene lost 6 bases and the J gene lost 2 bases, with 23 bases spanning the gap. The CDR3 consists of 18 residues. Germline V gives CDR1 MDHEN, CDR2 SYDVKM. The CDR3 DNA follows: TGTGCCAGCAGAAGGTTCCCGGGGGGCCCCGGGGGCAATCAGCCCCAGCATTTT. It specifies CASRRFPGGPGGNQPQHF.

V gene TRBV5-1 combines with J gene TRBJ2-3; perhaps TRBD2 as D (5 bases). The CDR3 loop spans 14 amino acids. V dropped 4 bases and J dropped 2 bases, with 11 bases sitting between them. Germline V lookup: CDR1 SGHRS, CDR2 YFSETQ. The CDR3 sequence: CASSRSAYTDTQYF. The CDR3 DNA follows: TGCGCCAGCAGCCGTAGCGCGTACACAGATACGCAGTATTTT.

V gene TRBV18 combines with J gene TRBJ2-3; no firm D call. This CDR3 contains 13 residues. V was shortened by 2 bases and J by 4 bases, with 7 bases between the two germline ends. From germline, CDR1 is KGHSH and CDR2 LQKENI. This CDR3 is CASSPSVADTQYF. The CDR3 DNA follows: TGTGCCAGCTCACCATCGGTGGCAGATACGCAGTATTTT.

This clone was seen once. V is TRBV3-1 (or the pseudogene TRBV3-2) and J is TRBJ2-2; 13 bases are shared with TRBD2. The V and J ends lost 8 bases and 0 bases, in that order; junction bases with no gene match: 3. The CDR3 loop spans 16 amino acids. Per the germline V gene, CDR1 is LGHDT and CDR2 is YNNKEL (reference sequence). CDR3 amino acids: CASGLAGVTNTGELFF. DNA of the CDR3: TGTGCCAGCGGACTAGCGGGGGTGACGAACACCGGGGAGCTGTTTTTT.

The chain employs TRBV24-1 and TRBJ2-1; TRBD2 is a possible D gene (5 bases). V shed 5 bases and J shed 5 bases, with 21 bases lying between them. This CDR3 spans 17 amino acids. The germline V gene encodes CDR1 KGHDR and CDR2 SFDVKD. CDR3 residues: CATSVSDGRGGHNEQFF. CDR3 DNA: TGTGCCACCAGTGTCTCCGACGGCCGGGGTGGGCACAATGAGCAGTTCTTC.

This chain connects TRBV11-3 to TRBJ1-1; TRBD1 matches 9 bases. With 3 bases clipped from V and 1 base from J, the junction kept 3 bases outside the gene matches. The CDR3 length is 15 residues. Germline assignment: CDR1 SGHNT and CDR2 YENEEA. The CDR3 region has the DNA TGTGCCAGCAGCTTGGGACAGGGCGCGAACACTGAAGCTTTCTTT. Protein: CASSLGQGANTEAFF.

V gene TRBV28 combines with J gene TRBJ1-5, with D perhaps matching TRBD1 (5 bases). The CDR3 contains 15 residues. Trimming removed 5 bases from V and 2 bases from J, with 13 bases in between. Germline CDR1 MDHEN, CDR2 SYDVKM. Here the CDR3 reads CASSGGGGGNQPQHF. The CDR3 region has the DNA TGTGCCAGCAGTGGTGGGGGAGGAGGCAATCAGCCCCAGCATTTT.

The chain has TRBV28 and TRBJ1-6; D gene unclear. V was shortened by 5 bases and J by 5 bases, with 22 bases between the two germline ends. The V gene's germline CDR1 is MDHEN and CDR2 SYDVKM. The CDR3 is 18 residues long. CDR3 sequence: CASSLPAVEALNNSPLHF. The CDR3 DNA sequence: TGTGCCAGCAGTCTCCCGGCCGTGGAGGCCCTTAATAATTCACCCCTCCACTTT.

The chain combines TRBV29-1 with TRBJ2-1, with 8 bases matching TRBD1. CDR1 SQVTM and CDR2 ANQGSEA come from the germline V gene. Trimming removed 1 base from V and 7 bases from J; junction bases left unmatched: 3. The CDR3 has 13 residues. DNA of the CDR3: TGCAGCGTTGAAGGACAGGGGAGGAATGAGCAGTTCTTC. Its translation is CSVEGQGRNEQFF.

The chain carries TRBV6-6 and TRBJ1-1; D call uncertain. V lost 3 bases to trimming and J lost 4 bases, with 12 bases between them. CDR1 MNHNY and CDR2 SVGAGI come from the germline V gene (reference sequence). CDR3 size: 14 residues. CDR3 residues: CASSYFPEGTEAFF. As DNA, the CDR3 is TGTGCCAGCAGTTATTTTCCGGAGGGCACTGAAGCTTTCTTT.

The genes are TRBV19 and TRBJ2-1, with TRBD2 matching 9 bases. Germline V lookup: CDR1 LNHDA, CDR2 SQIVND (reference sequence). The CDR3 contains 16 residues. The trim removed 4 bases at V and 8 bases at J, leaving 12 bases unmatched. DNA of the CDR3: TGTGCCAGTAGTACCCCCCGGGATAGCGGGGGCTATGAGCAGTTCTTC. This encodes CASSTPRDSGGYEQFF.